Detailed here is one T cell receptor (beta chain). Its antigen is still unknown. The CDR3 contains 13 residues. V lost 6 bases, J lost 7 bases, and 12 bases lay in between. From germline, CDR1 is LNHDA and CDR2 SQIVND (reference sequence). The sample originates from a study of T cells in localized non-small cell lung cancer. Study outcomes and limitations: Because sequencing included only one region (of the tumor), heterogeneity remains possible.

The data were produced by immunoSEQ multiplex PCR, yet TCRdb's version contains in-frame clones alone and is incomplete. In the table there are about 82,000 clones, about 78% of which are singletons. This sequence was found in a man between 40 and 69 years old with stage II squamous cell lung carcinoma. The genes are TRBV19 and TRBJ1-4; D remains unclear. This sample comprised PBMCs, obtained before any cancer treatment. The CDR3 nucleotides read TGTGCCAGTAGCCCCCCGTGGGGTGAAAAACTGTTTTTT. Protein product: CASSPPWGEKLFF.